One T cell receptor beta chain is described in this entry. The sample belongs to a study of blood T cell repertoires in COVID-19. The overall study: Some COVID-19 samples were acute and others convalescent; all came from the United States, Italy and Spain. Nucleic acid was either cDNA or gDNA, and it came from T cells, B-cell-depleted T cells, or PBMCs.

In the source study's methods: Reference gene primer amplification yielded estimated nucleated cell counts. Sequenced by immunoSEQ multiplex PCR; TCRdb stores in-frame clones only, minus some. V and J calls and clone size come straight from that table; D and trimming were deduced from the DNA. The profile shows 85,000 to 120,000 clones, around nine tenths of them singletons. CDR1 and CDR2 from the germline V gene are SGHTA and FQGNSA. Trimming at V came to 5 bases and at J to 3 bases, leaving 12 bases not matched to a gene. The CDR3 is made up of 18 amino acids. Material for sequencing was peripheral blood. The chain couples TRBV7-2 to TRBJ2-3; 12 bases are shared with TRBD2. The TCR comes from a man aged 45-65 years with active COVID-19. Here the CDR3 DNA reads TGTGCCAGCAGCCCCTTTGGACTAGCGGGGTATAAGACAGATACGCAGTATTTT. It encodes CASSPFGLAGYKTDTQYF.